Below, 4 T cell receptor beta chains from the same sample are listed, as sequenced in a study of blood T cells in healthy people across ages. Using a J-beta primer mix together with a sample-barcoded 5' primer, a second PCR was run for roughly 7 to 12 cycles. TCRdb re-called the 5' RACE reads with MiXCR, one entry per CDR3 protein. The table records 1.4 million or so distinct CDR3 sequences, under 55% of them present only once. The material sequenced was blood. Source of these receptors: a woman aged 18-29 years in good health.

J is TRBJ2-3 and V is TRBV2; D is uncertain. Trimming shortened V by 6 bases and J by 0 bases, and 16 bases separated the two germline ends. The CDR3 length is 16 residues. Germline CDR1 reads SNHLY; CDR2 reads FYNNEI. CDR3 bases: TGTGCCAGCAGACCTTACTCTAGTTCTAGCACAGATACGCAGTATTTT. Protein: CASRPYSSSSTDTQYF.

The chain carries TRBV7-8 and TRBJ2-1; no reliable D call. The germline gives CDR1 SGHVS, CDR2 FQNEAQ. V lost 1 base to trimming and J lost 4 bases, with 14 bases between them. This CDR3 has 16 residues. The CDR3 nucleotides read TGTGCCAGCAGCTTAGGGGTCCGTGACATTTACAATGAGCAGTTCTTC. As protein: CASSLGVRDIYNEQFF.

This clonotype was seen more than once but under ten times. This sequence joins TRBV5-1 and TRBJ2-3; D may be TRBD1 or TRBD2 (6 bases each). Looked up from germline, CDR1 is SGHRS and CDR2 is YFSETQ. The CDR3 contains 15 residues. Between the trimmed V and J ends, which lost 1 base and 3 bases, there was a span of 12 bases. The chain's CDR3 is CASSLSRGLTDTQYF. The CDR3 DNA is TGCGCCAGCAGCTTGTCCCGGGGGCTAACAGATACGCAGTATTTT.

The chain is built from TRBV29-1 and TRBJ1-1; D is possibly TRBD1 (6 bases). The germline V gene has CDR1 SQVTM and CDR2 ANQGSEA. The CDR3 is 12 residues long. Trimming took off 6 bases at V and 8 bases at J, with 16 bases between the two ends. The CDR3, as DNA: TGCAGCGTGGCTGCAGGGGCAGGAGAAGCTTTCTTT. The encoded protein is CSVAAGAGEAFF.